Each of the 5 T cell receptor beta chains below was sequenced from the same sample in a study of T cells in Graves' hyperthyroidism and ophthalmopathy. TCR beta CDR3 region amplification was performed from RNA transcripts. The study used the HTBI primer set for a first-round RT-PCR of the TCR CDR3. A single record per CDR3 protein comes from TCRdb applying MiXCR to the multiplex PCR reads. The table lists about 740,000 distinct CDR3 sequences, roughly 15% of them singletons, with 9.5% to 13% in the top ten. The sequenced material came from blood. These TCRs come from a woman between 18 and 29 years old with Graves' hyperthyroidism.

The sample holds one count of this clonotype. This chain joins TRBV5-6 and TRBJ1-1, with D possibly being TRBD1 (5 bases). The germline CDR1 and CDR2 sequences are SGHDT and YYEEEE. This CDR3 is 14 amino acids long. The germline V and J ends were trimmed by 6 bases and 10 bases, with 22 bases remaining between them. The CDR3 region has the DNA TGTGCCAGCACCCGAGGGTTAGGGGCGATTGGAGCTTTCTTT. Translating gives CASTRGLGAIGAFF.

In its sample, this clonotype was seen a few times. CDR3 nucleotide sequence: TGTGCCAGCAGTTTACAGACAGGGAACAATGAGCAGTTCTTC. This codes for CASSLQTGNNEQFF. The chain joins TRBV27 to TRBJ2-1; TRBD1 agrees at 7 bases. The trim removed 2 bases at V and 5 bases at J, leaving 3 bases unmatched. Per the germline V gene, CDR1 is MNHEY and CDR2 is SMNVEV (reference sequence). The CDR3 runs 14 residues.

This clonotype was counted ten times or more. The V call is TRBV6-2 or TRBV6-3, the J call TRBJ1-5; D might be TRBD1 (6 bases). This CDR3 contains 14 residues. Germline CDR1 MNHEY, CDR2 SVGEGT. Trimming stripped 0 bases from V and 6 bases from J, with 9 bases between. CDR3 protein: CASSYSTGGQPQHF. In nucleotides, the CDR3 is TGTGCCAGCAGTTACTCGACAGGAGGTCAGCCCCAGCATTTT.

This clonotype was seen only a few times. V is TRBV19 and J is TRBJ1-1; D is unresolved. This CDR3 has 13 amino acids. The germline V gene has CDR1 LNHDA and CDR2 SQIVND (reference sequence). Trimming stripped 3 bases from V and 4 bases from J, with 9 bases between. CDR3 in DNA: TGTGCCAGTAGTATTGTAATTTCCACTGAAGCTTTCTTT. This translates into CASSIVISTEAFF.

The chain uses TRBV19 and TRBJ1-2, with no clear D. The germline V gene has CDR1 LNHDA and CDR2 SQIVND (reference sequence). The V end lost 1 base, the J end lost 3 bases, and 9 bases lay between the germline ends. The CDR3 sequence is 14 residues long. CDR3 region: CASSIVYSDYGYTF. CDR3 bases: TGTGCCAGTAGTATAGTTTACAGCGACTATGGCTACACCTTC. Looking up the rest from reference TRBV19 and TRBJ1-2 gives the full variable domain: DGGITQSPKYLFRKEGQNVTLSCEQNLNHDAMYWYRQDPGQGLRLIYYSQIVNDFQKGDIAEGYSVSREKKESFPLTVTSAQKNPTAFYLCASSIVYSDYGYTFGSGTRLTVV.